This entry lists 25 T cell receptor beta chains sequenced from one sample in a study of neurological immune-mediated disorders. TCRdb reanalysed the 5' RACE reads using MiXCR and keeps one entry per CDR3 protein. The table has some 21,000 distinct CDR3 sequences, around 15% seen once. Sequenced material: PBMCs. The source is a female donor with HTLV-1-associated myelopathy (HAM/TSP).

Ten or more counts support this clonotype. V and J are TRBV5-6 and TRBJ2-5, with no clear D. Germline V gene sequence: CDR1 SGHDT, CDR2 YYEEEE. Deletions cut 6 bases from V and 0 bases from J, with 15 bases between. This CDR3 has 15 residues. In nucleotides, the CDR3 is TGTGCCAGCATCAATAGCCCAGGTCACCAAGAGACCCAGTACTTC. Its translation: CASINSPGHQETQYF.

This clonotype appeared many times. The CDR3: CASKGANTEAFF. In DNA form, the CDR3 reads TGTGCCAGCAAGGGGGCGAACACTGAAGCTTTCTTT. This chain connects TRBV12-3 or TRBV12-4 to TRBJ1-1, with 7 bases matching TRBD1. After removal of 7 bases from V and 1 base from J, the junction contained 0 bases not matched to a gene. The length of the CDR3 is 12 residues.

This clonotype was observed at least ten times. The genes are TRBV5-1 and TRBJ2-3, with D perhaps TRBD1 (5 bases). The CDR3 has 15 residues. The ends were cut back, 2 bases at V and 0 bases at J, with 10 bases in the middle. Germline V gene sequence: CDR1 SGHRS, CDR2 YFSETQ. In nucleotides, the CDR3 is TGCGCCAGCAGCTTCGCAGGGATTAGCACAGATACGCAGTATTTT. Its translation: CASSFAGISTDTQYF.

This clonotype was seen many times. The J gene is TRBJ2-5, the V gene TRBV20-1; D uncertain. Germline V gives CDR1 DFQATT, CDR2 SNEGSKA (reference sequence). The V and J ends lost 3 bases and 1 base respectively, with 12 bases between them. CDR3 length equals 14 residues. The CDR3 region is CSASSGPTQETQYF. The CDR3 DNA sequence: TGCAGTGCTAGCTCCGGGCCCACCCAAGAGACCCAGTACTTC.

This clonotype was seen ten or more times. This chain uses TRBV5-6 with TRBJ2-1; D is uncertain. The V end lost 1 base, the J end lost 0 bases, and 5 bases lay between the germline ends. Germline values: CDR1 SGHDT, CDR2 YYEEEE. The CDR3 totals 14 residues. The CDR3 loop reads CASSLISSYNEQFF. The CDR3 DNA is TGTGCCAGCAGCTTGATTAGCTCCTACAATGAGCAGTTCTTC.

This clonotype was detected ten times or more. The V call is TRBV12-3 or TRBV12-4, the J call TRBJ2-5, with 11 bases that match TRBD2. The junction had 5 bases not matched to a gene; V was cut back by 6 bases and J by 5 bases. This CDR3 region has 14 residues. The CDR3 loop reads CASRSSGGSETQYF. CDR3 DNA: TGTGCCAGCAGATCTAGCGGGGGGTCTGAGACCCAGTACTTC.

The chain joins TRBV5-5 to TRBJ1-2; 7 nucleotides line up with TRBD1. V lost 4 bases, J lost 0 bases, and 3 bases stayed unmatched. Germline loops: CDR1 SGHKS, CDR2 YYEKEE (reference sequence). The length of the CDR3 is 14 residues. CDR3 amino acids: CASSPDRANYGYTF. The DNA for the CDR3 is TGTGCCAGCAGCCCCGACAGGGCTAACTATGGCTACACCTTC.

This clonotype is termed medium-sized. The chain couples TRBV20-1 to TRBJ2-1; tentative D call: TRBD1 (6 bases). Trimming shortened V by 3 bases and J by 1 base, and 7 bases separated the two germline ends. The CDR3 is 13 amino acids. Looked up from germline, CDR1 is DFQATT and CDR2 is SNEGSKA (reference sequence). CDR3 sequence (DNA): TGCAGTGCTAGTACAGGGTCCTACAATGAGCAGTTCTTC. Protein product: CSASTGSYNEQFF.

This clonotype was counted ten times or more. The V and J genes are TRBV6-5 and TRBJ2-5; D is undetermined. Germline assignment: CDR1 MNHEY and CDR2 SVGAGI. There are 12 residues in the CDR3. Trimming removed 6 bases from V and 4 bases from J, with 9 bases in between. The CDR3, as DNA: TGTGCCAGCAGCACCAATCGAGAGACCCAGTACTTC. Its translation is CASSTNRETQYF.

By proportion, this clonotype is medium-sized. CDR3 sequence (DNA): TGTGCCAGCAGCCCGGACTCTCCGGGAGCTTTCTTT. It yields the protein CASSPDSPGAFF. The chain couples TRBV12-3 or TRBV12-4 to TRBJ1-1, with unresolved D. The CDR3 runs to 12 residues. Trimming removed 6 bases from V and 10 bases from J, with 15 bases in between.

The sample holds many counts of this clonotype. The chain joins TRBV6-5 to TRBJ1-2, with 10 bases fitting TRBD1. V was pared by 4 bases and J by 5 bases, with 10 bases of the junction left unmatched. This CDR3 has 16 residues. CDR1 MNHEY and CDR2 SVGAGI come from the germline V gene. CDR3 DNA: TGTGCCAGCAGTTTGGTCCCGGACAGGGGGGGGTATGGCTACACCTTC. It codes for CASSLVPDRGGYGYTF.

This clonotype ranks as medium-sized. The rearrangement links TRBV7-2 to TRBJ2-5; no definite D call. V lost 3 bases and J lost 5, with 10 bases in between. Germline CDR1 reads SGHTA; CDR2 reads FQGNSA. The CDR3 contains 13 residues. CDR3 sequence: CASSFPPWETQYF. The DNA of the CDR3 is TGTGCCAGCAGCTTCCCCCCTTGGGAGACCCAGTACTTC.

In this sample, this clonotype turned up many times. This chain joins TRBV6-2 or TRBV6-3 and TRBJ1-6; possibly TRBD1 for D (5 bases). Between the trimmed V and J ends, which lost 11 bases and 11 bases, there was a span of 16 bases. Germline V lookup: CDR1 MNHEY, CDR2 SVGEGT. CDR3 length: 12 residues. CDR3: CAARDGHPPLHF. CDR3 DNA sequence: TGTGCCGCCCGGGACGGTCACCCACCCCTCCACTTT.

This clonotype was seen many times. V usage is TRBV7-2 and J usage is TRBJ2-5, with 10 bases that match TRBD1. The CDR3 extends over 16 amino acids. Germline V gene lookup returns CDR1 SGHTA and CDR2 FQGNSA. V lost 5 bases and J lost 4; bases outside the gene matches: 10. CDR3 in DNA: TGTGCCAGCAGCATAAGCTCGGGACAGGGGAGAGAGACCCAGTACTTC. This encodes CASSISSGQGRETQYF.

About this clonotype: A read error may be the cause here, since a much bigger clone is one base away. V is TRBV6-6 and J is TRBJ2-1; D assignment may be TRBD1 or TRBD2 (7 bases each). From germline, CDR1 is MNHNY and CDR2 SVGAGI (reference sequence). This CDR3 is built from 15 residues. The CDR3 coding sequence is TGTGCCAGCAGGAATTCAGGGGGGGACTACAATGAGAAGTTCTTC. As protein: CASRNSGGDYNEKFF.

In its sample, this clonotype was seen many times. The chain couples TRBV12-3 or TRBV12-4 to TRBJ1-1; 9 nucleotides agree with TRBD1. The CDR3 extends over 13 amino acids. V shed 4 bases, J shed 6 bases, and the junction held 3 bases outside the gene matches. CDR3 nucleotide sequence: TGTGCCAGCAGTTCGACAGGGGGAGCTGAAGCTTTCTTT. This codes for CASSSTGGAEAFF.

The sample holds many counts of this clonotype. This sequence joins TRBV30 and TRBJ2-7; TRBD2 aligns across 11 bases. This CDR3 has 15 residues. Germline trimming cut 5 bases from V and 0 bases from J; bases unmatched to any gene: 6. The V gene's germline CDR1 is GTSNPN and CDR2 SVGIG (reference sequence). The CDR3 is CAWSLAGGSSYEQYF. The CDR3 bases are TGTGCCTGGTCCTTAGCGGGAGGGAGCTCCTACGAGCAGTACTTC.

This clonotype was recorded many times. The J gene is TRBJ2-5, the V gene TRBV20-1; a possible D gene is TRBD2 (7 bases). Trimming removed 3 bases at V and 4 bases at J, with 9 bases between. CDR3 length: 12 amino acids. From germline, CDR1 is DFQATT and CDR2 SNEGSKA (reference sequence). The CDR3 DNA reads TGCAGTGCTAGCGCGGGGGCAGAGACCCAGTACTTC. This gives the protein CSASAGAETQYF.

This clonotype was counted ten times or more. The chain joins TRBV19 to TRBJ2-7, with 12 bases fitting TRBD1. This CDR3 is built from 18 residues. V shed 3 bases, J shed 0 bases, and the junction held 9 bases outside the gene matches. Looked up from germline, CDR1 is LNHDA and CDR2 is SQIVND (reference sequence). The CDR3 region is CASSISGTGGLNSYEQYF. In nucleotides, the CDR3 is TGTGCCAGTAGTATTAGCGGGACAGGGGGCCTGAACTCCTACGAGCAGTACTTC. Using reference TRBV19 and TRBJ2-7 for the parts outside the CDR3, the full variable domain is DGGITQSPKYLFRKEGQNVTLSCEQNLNHDAMYWYRQDPGQGLRLIYYSQIVNDFQKGDIAEGYSVSREKKESFPLTVTSAQKNPTAFYLCASSISGTGGLNSYEQYFGPGTRLTVT.

Many counts were recorded for this clonotype. The V and J genes are TRBV6-5 and TRBJ1-5; 11 nucleotides match TRBD1. The CDR3 totals 14 residues. CDR1 is MNHEY and CDR2 is SVGAGI in the germline V gene. V dropped 5 bases and J dropped 6; count of bases not matched to a gene: 3. The CDR3 spells CASSRGQGAQPQHF. The CDR3 region has the DNA TGTGCCAGCAGTCGAGGACAGGGGGCTCAGCCCCAGCATTTT.

This clonotype was counted at least ten times. The rearrangement links TRBV18 to TRBJ1-1; D might be TRBD1 (6 bases). The CDR3 contains 12 residues. Germline V lookup: CDR1 KGHSH, CDR2 LQKENI. Trimming shortened V by 5 bases and J by 8 bases, and 12 bases separated the two germline ends. The CDR3 DNA sequence: TGTGCCAGCTCAAAGGGGGGACCGGAAGCTTTCTTT. This gives the protein CASSKGGPEAFF.

The chain has TRBV6-2 or TRBV6-3 and TRBJ1-2, with unresolved D. The germline V gene has CDR1 MNHEY and CDR2 SVGEGT. V lost 2 bases and J lost 2, with 9 bases in between. The CDR3 is 14 amino acids. The DNA of the CDR3 is TGTGCCAGCAGTTACCAGTTATCAAACTATGGCTACACCTTC. It specifies CASSYQLSNYGYTF.

This clonotype appeared many times. The chain couples TRBV5-1 to TRBJ2-5; D might be TRBD1 or TRBD2, each matching 7 bases. The germline V gene encodes CDR1 SGHRS and CDR2 YFSETQ. The CDR3 is made up of 16 amino acids. Trimming took off 4 bases at V and 3 bases at J, with 19 bases between the two ends. This CDR3 is CASSQGGRPSKETQYF. The CDR3, as DNA: TGCGCCAGCAGCCAGGGGGGGCGGCCTAGCAAAGAGACCCAGTACTTC.

This clonotype was picked up many times. V and J are TRBV12-3 or TRBV12-4 and TRBJ2-5, with 10 bases identical to TRBD1. The junction had 5 bases not matched to a gene; V was cut back by 7 bases and J by 3 bases. This CDR3 is 14 amino acids long. CDR3 DNA sequence: TGTGCCAGCACCTTGACAGGGGGCAAAGAGACCCAGTACTTC. It codes for CASTLTGGKETQYF.

Judged by abundance, this clonotype is medium-sized (0.01 to 0.1%). The V call is TRBV29-1, the J call TRBJ2-7; TRBD1 agrees at 7 bases. J gave up 5 bases and V 4 bases, and 11 bases lay outside the gene matches. Germline CDR1 and CDR2: SQVTM and ANQGSEA. This CDR3 region has 14 residues. CDR3 DNA sequence: TGCAGCGTTGTCCTCACGACAGGGTGGCACGAGCAGTACTTC. It is translated as CSVVLTTGWHEQYF.